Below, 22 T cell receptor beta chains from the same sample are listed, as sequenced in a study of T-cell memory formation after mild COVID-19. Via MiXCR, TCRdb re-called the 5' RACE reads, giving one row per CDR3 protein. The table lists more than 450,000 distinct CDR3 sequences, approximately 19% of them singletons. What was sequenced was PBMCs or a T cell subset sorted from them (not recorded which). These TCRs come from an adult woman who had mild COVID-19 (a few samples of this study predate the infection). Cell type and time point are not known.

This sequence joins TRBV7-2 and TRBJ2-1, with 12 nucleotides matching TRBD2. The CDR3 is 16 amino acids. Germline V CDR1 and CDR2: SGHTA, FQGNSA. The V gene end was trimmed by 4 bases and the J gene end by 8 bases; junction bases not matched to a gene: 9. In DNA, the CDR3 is TGTGCCAGCAGCTCCCGGACTAGCGGGATAGTAGATGAGCAGTTCTTC. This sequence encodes CASSSRTSGIVDEQFF.

The CDR3 loop reads CAISGVQGATEAFF. The CDR3 DNA reads as TGTGCCATCAGTGGGGTTCAGGGGGCCACTGAAGCTTTCTTT. This chain connects TRBV10-3 to TRBJ1-1, with 8 bases aligning to TRBD1. Unmatched junction bases numbered 5, after V lost 4 bases and J lost 4 bases. This CDR3 has 14 amino acids. Germline-derived CDR1 and CDR2 are ENHRY and SYGVKD.

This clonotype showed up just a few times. The CDR3 reads CASSQDRLVYFTDTQYF. DNA of the CDR3: TGTGCCAGCAGCCAAGATAGACTAGTATACTTCACAGATACGCAGTATTTT. The chain recombines TRBV3-1 with TRBJ2-3; D perhaps matches TRBD2 (6 bases). CDR1 LGHDT and CDR2 YNNKEL come from the germline V gene (reference sequence). This CDR3 spans 17 amino acids. The V end lost 0 bases, the J end lost 2 bases, and 15 bases lay between the germline ends.

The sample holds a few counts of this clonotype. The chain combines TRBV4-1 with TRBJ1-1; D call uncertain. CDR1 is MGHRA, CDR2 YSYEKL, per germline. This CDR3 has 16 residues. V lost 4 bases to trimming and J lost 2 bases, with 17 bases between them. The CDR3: CASSPAGNSRNTEAFF. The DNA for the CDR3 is TGCGCCAGCAGCCCTGCCGGAAACAGCCGTAACACTGAAGCTTTCTTT.

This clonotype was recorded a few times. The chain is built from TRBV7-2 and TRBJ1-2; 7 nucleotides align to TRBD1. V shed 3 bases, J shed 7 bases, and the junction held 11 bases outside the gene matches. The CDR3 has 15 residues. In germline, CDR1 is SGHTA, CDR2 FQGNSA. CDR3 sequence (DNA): TGTGCCAGCAGCTTTTTGTCAGGGGGGGCAGGTGGCTACACCTTC. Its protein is CASSFLSGGAGGYTF.

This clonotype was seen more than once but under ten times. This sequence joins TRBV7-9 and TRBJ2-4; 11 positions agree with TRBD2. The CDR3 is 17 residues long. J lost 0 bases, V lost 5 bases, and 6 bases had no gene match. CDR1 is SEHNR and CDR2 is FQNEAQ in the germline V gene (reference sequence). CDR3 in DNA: TGTGCCAGCAGCCCTCGGACTAGCGGGCTAGCCAAAAACATTCAGTACTTC. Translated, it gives CASSPRTSGLAKNIQYF. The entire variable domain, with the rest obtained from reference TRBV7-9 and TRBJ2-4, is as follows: DTGVSQNPRHKITKRGQNVTFRCDPISEHNRLYWYRQTLGQGPEFLTYFQNEAQLEKSRLLSDRFSAERPKGSFSTLEIQRTEQGDSAMYLCASSPRTSGLAKNIQYFGAGTRLSVL.

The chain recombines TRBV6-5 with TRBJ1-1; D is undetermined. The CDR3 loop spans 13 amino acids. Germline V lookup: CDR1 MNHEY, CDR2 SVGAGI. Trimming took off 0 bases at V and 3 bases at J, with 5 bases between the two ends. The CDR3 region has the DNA TGTGCCAGCAGTTACTCGGAGGACACTGAAGCTTTCTTT. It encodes CASSYSEDTEAFF.

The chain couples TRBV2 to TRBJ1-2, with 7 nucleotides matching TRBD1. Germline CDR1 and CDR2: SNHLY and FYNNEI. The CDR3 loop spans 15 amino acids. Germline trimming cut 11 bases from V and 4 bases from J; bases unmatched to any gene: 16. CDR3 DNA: TGTGCCGGAAATCCCCCGAAGGGACAGTTCTATGGCTACACCTTC. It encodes CAGNPPKGQFYGYTF.

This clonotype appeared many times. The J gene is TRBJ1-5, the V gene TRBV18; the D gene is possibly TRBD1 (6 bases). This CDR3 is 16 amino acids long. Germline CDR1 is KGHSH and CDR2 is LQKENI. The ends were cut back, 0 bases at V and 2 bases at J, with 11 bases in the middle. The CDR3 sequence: CASSPPMSGGNQPQHF. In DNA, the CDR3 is TGTGCCAGCTCACCACCTATGTCAGGGGGCAATCAGCCCCAGCATTTT.

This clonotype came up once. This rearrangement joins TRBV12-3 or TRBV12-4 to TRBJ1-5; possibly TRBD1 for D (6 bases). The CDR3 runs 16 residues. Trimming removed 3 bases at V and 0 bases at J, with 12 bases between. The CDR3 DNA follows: TGTGCCAGCAGTTTTACAGGGTGGGGTAGCAATCAGCCCCAGCATTTT. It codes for CASSFTGWGSNQPQHF.

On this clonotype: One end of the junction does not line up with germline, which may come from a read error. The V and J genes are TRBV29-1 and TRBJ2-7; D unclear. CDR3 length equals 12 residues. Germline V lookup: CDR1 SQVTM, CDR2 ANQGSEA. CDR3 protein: CSAEGYSYEQYF. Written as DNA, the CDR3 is TGCAGCGCTGAAGGGTACTCCTACGAGCAGTACTTC.

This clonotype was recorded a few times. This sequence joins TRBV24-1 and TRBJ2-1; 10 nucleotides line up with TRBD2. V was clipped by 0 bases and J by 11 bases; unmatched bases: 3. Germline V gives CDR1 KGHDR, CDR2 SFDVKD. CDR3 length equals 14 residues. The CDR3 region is CATSDLTSGIKQFF. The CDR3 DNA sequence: TGTGCCACCAGTGATTTGACTAGCGGGATAAAGCAGTTCTTC.

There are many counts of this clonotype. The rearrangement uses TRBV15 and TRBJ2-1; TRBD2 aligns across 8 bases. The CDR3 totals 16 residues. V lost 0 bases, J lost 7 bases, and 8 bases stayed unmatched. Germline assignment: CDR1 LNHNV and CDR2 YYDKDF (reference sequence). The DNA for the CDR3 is TGTGCCACCAGCAGAGATAGAGCGGGGGCCCTAAATGAGCAGTTCTTC. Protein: CATSRDRAGALNEQFF. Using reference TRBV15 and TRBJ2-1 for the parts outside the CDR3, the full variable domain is DAMVIQNPRYQVTQFGKPVTLSCSQTLNHNVMYWYQQKSSQAPKLLFHYYDKDFNNEADTPDNFQSRRPNTSFCFLDIRSPGLGDTAMYLCATSRDRAGALNEQFFGPGTRLTVL.

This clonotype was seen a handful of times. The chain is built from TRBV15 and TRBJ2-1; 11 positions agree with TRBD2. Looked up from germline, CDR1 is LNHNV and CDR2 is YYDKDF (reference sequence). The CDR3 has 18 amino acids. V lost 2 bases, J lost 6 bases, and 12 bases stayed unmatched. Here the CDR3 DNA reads TGTGCCACCAGCAGATCACGATATAGCGGGAGGGCCCCCAATGAGCAGTTCTTC. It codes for CATSRSRYSGRAPNEQFF. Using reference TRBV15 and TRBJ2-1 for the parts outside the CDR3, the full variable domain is DAMVIQNPRYQVTQFGKPVTLSCSQTLNHNVMYWYQQKSSQAPKLLFHYYDKDFNNEADTPDNFQSRRPNTSFCFLDIRSPGLGDTAMYLCATSRSRYSGRAPNEQFFGPGTRLTVL.

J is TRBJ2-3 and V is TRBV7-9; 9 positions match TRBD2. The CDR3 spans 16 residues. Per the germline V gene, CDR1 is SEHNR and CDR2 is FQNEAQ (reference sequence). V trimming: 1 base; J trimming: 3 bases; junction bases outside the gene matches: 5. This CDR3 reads CASSLVTSGGTDTQYF. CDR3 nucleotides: TGTGCCAGCAGCTTAGTCACCAGCGGGGGGACAGATACGCAGTATTTT.

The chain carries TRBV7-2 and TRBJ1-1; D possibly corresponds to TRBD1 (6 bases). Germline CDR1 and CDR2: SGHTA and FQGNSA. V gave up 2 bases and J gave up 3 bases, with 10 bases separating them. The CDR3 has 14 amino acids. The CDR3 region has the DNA TGTGCCAGCAGCTTACAGTGGACAGACACTGAAGCTTTCTTT. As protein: CASSLQWTDTEAFF.

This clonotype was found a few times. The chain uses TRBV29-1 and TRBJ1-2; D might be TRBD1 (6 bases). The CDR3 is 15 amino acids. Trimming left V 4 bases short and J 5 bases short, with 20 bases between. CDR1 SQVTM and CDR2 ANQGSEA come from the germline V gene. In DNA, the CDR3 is TGCAGCGTTGTTAGTATGGACAGCCCGGGGTATGGCTACACCTTC. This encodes CSVVSMDSPGYGYTF.

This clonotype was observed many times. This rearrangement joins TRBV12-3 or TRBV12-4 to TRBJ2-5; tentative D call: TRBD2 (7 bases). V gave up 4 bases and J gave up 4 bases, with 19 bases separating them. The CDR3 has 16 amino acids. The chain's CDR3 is CASSSLRGPGGETQYF. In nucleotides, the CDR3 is TGTGCCAGCAGTTCTCTCAGGGGACCGGGGGGAGAGACCCAGTACTTC.

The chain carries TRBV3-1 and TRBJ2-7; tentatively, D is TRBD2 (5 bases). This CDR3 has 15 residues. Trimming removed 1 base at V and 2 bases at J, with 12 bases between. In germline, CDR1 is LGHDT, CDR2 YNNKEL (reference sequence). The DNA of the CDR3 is TGTGCCAGCAGCCAAGGAGGGATACTACCCTACGAGCAGTACTTC. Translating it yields CASSQGGILPYEQYF.

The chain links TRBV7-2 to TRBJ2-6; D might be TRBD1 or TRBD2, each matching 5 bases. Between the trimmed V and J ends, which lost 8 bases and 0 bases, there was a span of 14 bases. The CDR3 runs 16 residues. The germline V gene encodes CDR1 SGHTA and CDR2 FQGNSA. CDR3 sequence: CASQRPGSSGANVLTF. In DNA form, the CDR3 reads TGTGCCAGCCAACGCCCAGGGAGCTCTGGGGCCAACGTCCTGACTTTC.

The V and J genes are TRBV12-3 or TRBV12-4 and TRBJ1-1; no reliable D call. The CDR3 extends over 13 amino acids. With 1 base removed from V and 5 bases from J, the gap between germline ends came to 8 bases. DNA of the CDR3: TGTGCCAGCAGTTTAGACACATTGACTGAAGCTTTCTTT. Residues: CASSLDTLTEAFF.

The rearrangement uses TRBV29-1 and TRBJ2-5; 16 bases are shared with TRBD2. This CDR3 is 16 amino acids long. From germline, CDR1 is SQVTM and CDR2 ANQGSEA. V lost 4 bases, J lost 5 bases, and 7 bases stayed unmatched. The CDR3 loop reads CSVAGTSGGAGETQYF. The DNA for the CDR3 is TGCAGCGTTGCCGGGACTAGCGGGGGGGCCGGGGAGACCCAGTACTTC.